This is a list of T cell receptor beta chains from one sample in a study of shared clonotypes between healthy human individuals. Only in-frame clones appear in the TCRdb table, and some are missing; sequencing was by immunoSEQ multiplex PCR. The sample contains 550,000 to 700,000 clones, around 73% of which appear only once. Sequencing was carried out using memory CD4+ T cells sorted from blood. Every receptor here comes from a woman in her 30s in good health. Both conserved end residues are part of each CDR3. The order of the fields is clone size, V gene, D gene, J gene, CDR3 DNA, CDR3 protein. The D gene is left open where the match is weak. Not all rows give a size; the values are once, few, many and, for expanded clones, a class.

abundance: NA
v_gene: TRBV6-6
d_gene: NA
j_gene: TRBJ2-3
CDR3nt: TGTGCCAGCAGTTTTCGAGTTTCAGATACGCAGTATTTT
CDR3aa: CASSFRVSDTQYF

abundance: NA
v_gene: TRBV5-1
d_gene: NA
j_gene: TRBJ2-1
CDR3nt: TGCGCCAGCAGCTTGGATTACACCTACAATGAGCAGTTCTTC
CDR3aa: CASSLDYTYNEQFF

abundance: NA
v_gene: TRBV18
d_gene: NA
j_gene: TRBJ1-1
CDR3nt: TGTGCCAGCTCAATGGATGGGGGTTGGAACACTGAAGCTTTCTTT
CDR3aa: CASSMDGGWNTEAFF

abundance: NA
v_gene: TRBV29-1
d_gene: NA
j_gene: TRBJ2-3
CDR3nt: TGCAGCGTTGGAAGGGGGACCACAGATACGCAGTATTTT
CDR3aa: CSVGRGTTDTQYF

abundance: few
v_gene: TRBV29-1
d_gene: TRBD1
j_gene: TRBJ1-4
CDR3nt: TGCAGCGTAGCGGGACAGGACGAAAAACTGTTTTTT
CDR3aa: CSVAGQDEKLFF

abundance: NA
v_gene: TRBV19
d_gene: TRBD2
j_gene: TRBJ2-1
CDR3nt: TGTGCCAGTAGGCCCAGCTATTACGGCGGGGGGTTTGGAGAGCAGTTCTTC
CDR3aa: CASRPSYYGGGFGEQFF

abundance: NA
v_gene: TRBV5-1
d_gene: NA
j_gene: TRBJ1-2
CDR3nt: TGCGCCAGCAGCTTGGTACAGGGTATATTTGGCTACACCTTC
CDR3aa: CASSLVQGIFGYTF

abundance: NA
v_gene: TRBV6-1
d_gene: NA
j_gene: TRBJ2-7
CDR3nt: TGTGCCAGCATTTATCGCTACGAGCAGTACTTC
CDR3aa: CASIYRYEQYF

abundance: NA
v_gene: TRBV10-1
d_gene: NA
j_gene: TRBJ2-3
CDR3nt: TGCGCCAGCAGTGAGTCAGTGTTGTCGGCCGGAAGCACAGATACGCAGTATTTT
CDR3aa: CASSESVLSAGSTDTQYF

abundance: NA
v_gene: TRBV6-6
d_gene: NA
j_gene: TRBJ1-4
CDR3nt: TGTGCCAGCAGTTACTCGGGGGCTCCTAAACTGTTTTTT
CDR3aa: CASSYSGAPKLFF

abundance: NA
v_gene: TRBV5-4
d_gene: TRBD1
j_gene: TRBJ1-2
CDR3nt: TGTGCCAGCAGTGTGGGACAGGGAATCATGGGCCTAGGTGGCTACACCTTC
CDR3aa: CASSVGQGIMGLGGYTF

abundance: NA
v_gene: TRBV11-3
d_gene: TRBD1
j_gene: TRBJ2-2
CDR3nt: TGTGCCAGCAGCTTAGATCTCCCTCTGGGACAGGGCGCCGGGGAGCTGTTTTTT
CDR3aa: CASSLDLPLGQGAGELFF

abundance: NA
v_gene: TRBV11-3
d_gene: TRBD2
j_gene: TRBJ2-6
CDR3nt: TGTGCCAGCAGCTTAGACTCGACTAGCGGGCTACCTTCTGGGGCCAACGTCCTGACTTTC
CDR3aa: CASSLDSTSGLPSGANVLTF

abundance: few
v_gene: TRBV11-2
d_gene: NA
j_gene: TRBJ2-1
CDR3nt: TGTGCCAGCAGCCCCGCAGTCGGCTCCTACAATGAGCAGTTCTTC
CDR3aa: CASSPAVGSYNEQFF

abundance: few
v_gene: TRBV5-5
d_gene: TRBD2
j_gene: TRBJ2-7
CDR3nt: TGTGCCAGCAGCCGGAGGCTTAGCGGGAGGGCCGGGTACGAGCAGTACTTC
CDR3aa: CASSRRLSGRAGYEQYF

abundance: NA
v_gene: TRBV28
d_gene: NA
j_gene: TRBJ2-7
CDR3nt: TGTGCCAGCAGCCAACTGGGAGGGGGGGACCACTACGAGCAGTACTTC
CDR3aa: CASSQLGGGDHYEQYF

abundance: NA
v_gene: TRBV28
d_gene: TRBD1
j_gene: TRBJ2-2
CDR3nt: TGTGCCAGCACTAGACAGGGGGCTGGTTGGAACACCGGGGAGCTGTTTTTT
CDR3aa: CASTRQGAGWNTGELFF

abundance: NA
v_gene: TRBV28
d_gene: NA
j_gene: TRBJ1-1
CDR3nt: TGTGCCAGCAGTTTACTTCTGGGGAACACTGAAGCTTTCTTT
CDR3aa: CASSLLLGNTEAFF

abundance: NA
v_gene: TRBV7-7
d_gene: NA
j_gene: TRBJ2-2
CDR3nt: TGTGCCAGCAGCTTGTCTCGGACCGGGGAGCTGTTTTTT
CDR3aa: CASSLSRTGELFF

abundance: NA
v_gene: TRBV19
d_gene: NA
j_gene: TRBJ1-5
CDR3nt: TGTGCCAGTAGTATTGGGCGGGTCAGGGGCCCTAGCAATCAGCCCCAGCATTTT
CDR3aa: CASSIGRVRGPSNQPQHF

abundance: many
v_gene: TRBV4-2
d_gene: TRBD2
j_gene: TRBJ2-7
CDR3nt: TGTGCCAGCAGCCAAGAAATGGGGGTAGCGGGAGAACCCGAGCAGTACTTC
CDR3aa: CASSQEMGVAGEPEQYF

abundance: NA
v_gene: TRBV10-3
d_gene: NA
j_gene: TRBJ1-5
CDR3nt: TGTGCCATCAGTGAGAATAGGAATCAGCCCCAGCATTTT
CDR3aa: CAISENRNQPQHF

abundance: once
v_gene: TRBV6-1
d_gene: NA
j_gene: TRBJ1-5
CDR3nt: TGTGCCAGCAGTGAATGGAGACAGGCAAATCAGCCCCAGCATTTT
CDR3aa: CASSEWRQANQPQHF

abundance: NA
v_gene: TRBV6-5
d_gene: NA
j_gene: TRBJ2-3
CDR3nt: TGTGCCAGCGGCCGGACAAGAGATACGCAGTATTTT
CDR3aa: CASGRTRDTQYF

abundance: once
v_gene: TRBV6-9
d_gene: NA
j_gene: TRBJ2-1
CDR3nt: TGTGCCAGGCGCGGGGAGAGGGCTTACAATGAGCAGTTCTTC
CDR3aa: CARRGERAYNEQFF

abundance: NA
v_gene: TRBV18
d_gene: TRBD1
j_gene: TRBJ2-7
CDR3nt: TGTGCCAGCTCACCAAGGACAGGGTTGCCTCGAGAGCAGTACTTC
CDR3aa: CASSPRTGLPREQYF

abundance: NA
v_gene: TRBV27
d_gene: NA
j_gene: TRBJ1-6
CDR3nt: TGTGCCAGCAGTTTAATCCAAAACAATTCACCCCTCCACTTT
CDR3aa: CASSLIQNNSPLHF

abundance: NA
v_gene: TRBV28
d_gene: TRBD2
j_gene: TRBJ2-7
CDR3nt: TGTGCCAGCAGTTTGGCGGGAGGGGACGAGCAGTACTTC
CDR3aa: CASSLAGGDEQYF

abundance: NA
v_gene: TRBV30
d_gene: NA
j_gene: TRBJ2-5
CDR3nt: TGTGCCTGGAGTTCGGGGGCAGAGACCCAGTACTTC
CDR3aa: CAWSSGAETQYF

abundance: NA
v_gene: TRBV7-8
d_gene: NA
j_gene: TRBJ1-5
CDR3nt: TGTGCCAGCAGCTTAGCGCCGGAACGGCCCCAGCATTTT
CDR3aa: CASSLAPERPQHF

abundance: NA
v_gene: TRBV7-9
d_gene: NA
j_gene: TRBJ2-7
CDR3nt: TGTGCCAGCAGCTTAGTACAGGCAGGGTTAAGGTACGAGCAGTACTTC
CDR3aa: CASSLVQAGLRYEQYF

abundance: NA
v_gene: TRBV25-1
d_gene: NA
j_gene: TRBJ2-1
CDR3nt: TGTGCCAGCAGTGAAACGGACCGGAGCTCCTACAATGAGCAGTTCTTC
CDR3aa: CASSETDRSSYNEQFF

abundance: NA
v_gene: TRBV29-1
d_gene: NA
j_gene: TRBJ2-1
CDR3nt: TGCAGCGTTGAGGAGGTGTCCTACAATGAGCAGTTCTTC
CDR3aa: CSVEEVSYNEQFF

abundance: NA
v_gene: TRBV7-9
d_gene: NA
j_gene: TRBJ2-7
CDR3nt: TGTGCCAGCAGCTTGTATGGAGTCGTCGAGCAGTACTTC
CDR3aa: CASSLYGVVEQYF

abundance: NA
v_gene: TRBV4-1
d_gene: NA
j_gene: TRBJ1-6
CDR3nt: TGCGCCAGCAGCCCGGGAGAGATTGGCTCACCCCTCCACTTT
CDR3aa: CASSPGEIGSPLHF

abundance: once
v_gene: TRBV5-1
d_gene: NA
j_gene: TRBJ2-5
CDR3nt: TGCGCCAGCAGCTTGGGGACCCAGGCGACCCAGTACTTC
CDR3aa: CASSLGTQATQYF

abundance: NA
v_gene: TRBV6-1
d_gene: NA
j_gene: TRBJ1-1
CDR3nt: TGTGCCAGCACCCTTGAGGTGGGCACTGAAGCTTTCTTT
CDR3aa: CASTLEVGTEAFF

abundance: NA
v_gene: TRBV10-3
d_gene: TRBD1
j_gene: TRBJ2-1
CDR3nt: TGTGCCATCAGTCAGACAGGGCGCGACAATGAGCAGTTCTTC
CDR3aa: CAISQTGRDNEQFF

abundance: NA
v_gene: TRBV2
d_gene: TRBD1
j_gene: TRBJ1-5
CDR3nt: TGTGCCAGCGGCGGGACAGGGGATCAGCCCCAGCATTTT
CDR3aa: CASGGTGDQPQHF

abundance: NA
v_gene: TRBV10-1
d_gene: NA
j_gene: TRBJ2-1
CDR3nt: TGCGCCACAGCCCCGGGAGAGGGACGTCACAATGAGCAGTTCTTC
CDR3aa: CATAPGEGRHNEQFF

abundance: once
v_gene: TRBV28
d_gene: TRBD2
j_gene: TRBJ2-7
CDR3nt: TGTGCCAGCAGCCACGAAGTCGCGGGAGCCTTCTACGAGCAGTACTTC
CDR3aa: CASSHEVAGAFYEQYF

abundance: NA
v_gene: TRBV5-4
d_gene: NA
j_gene: TRBJ2-7
CDR3nt: TGTGCCAGCAGCTTTCAGGGGAACTACGAGCAGTACTTC
CDR3aa: CASSFQGNYEQYF

abundance: NA
v_gene: TRBV7-3
d_gene: NA
j_gene: TRBJ2-3
CDR3nt: TGTGCCAGCAGCTCTCAAGGTGATACGCAGTATTTT
CDR3aa: CASSSQGDTQYF

abundance: few
v_gene: TRBV27
d_gene: NA
j_gene: TRBJ1-1
CDR3nt: TGTGCCAGCCTATCTACGGTAGACACGAACACTGAAGCTTTCTTT
CDR3aa: CASLSTVDTNTEAFF

abundance: NA
v_gene: TRBV7-2
d_gene: NA
j_gene: TRBJ1-6
CDR3nt: TGTGCCAGCAGCTCGGGTGGCTCCTATAATTCACCCCTCCACTTT
CDR3aa: CASSSGGSYNSPLHF

abundance: few
v_gene: TRBV18
d_gene: NA
j_gene: TRBJ2-7
CDR3nt: TGTGCCAGCTCACGGGACAGCGGGAACGAGCAGTACTTC
CDR3aa: CASSRDSGNEQYF

abundance: NA
v_gene: TRBV15
d_gene: NA
j_gene: TRBJ2-3
CDR3nt: TGTGCCACCCGAGGTGGCGCTCTTATGGATACGCAGTATTTT
CDR3aa: CATRGGALMDTQYF

abundance: NA
v_gene: TRBV11-2
d_gene: NA
j_gene: TRBJ2-5
CDR3nt: TGTGCCAGCAGCTTGGAGTCAGGGACCCAGTACTTC
CDR3aa: CASSLESGTQYF